Ten or more counts support the clone carrying this TCR beta chain. One entry per CDR3 protein, called by TCRdb with MiXCR from the RT-PCR reads. The repertoire consists of around 82,000 distinct CDR3 sequences, with 4.5% to 5% occurring once and the leading ten covering 2.6%. There are 16 residues in the CDR3. Trimming removed 0 bases from V and 6 bases from J; junction bases left unmatched: 6. Germline CDR1 reads LNHNV; CDR2 reads YYDKDF (reference sequence). This sample was taken from a study of patients and donors after allogeneic stem cell transplantation. The chain is built from TRBV15 and TRBJ2-3; 10 positions agree with TRBD2. Sequenced input: blood, either unsorted or a sorted T cell fraction (not recorded which). This receptor was obtained from a human donor who was either an allogeneic HSCT recipient or a stem cell or donor lymphocyte infusion donor (not recorded which). It is not recorded whose cells these are; they may come from a transplant donor. DNA of the CDR3: TGTGCCACCAGCAGAGATTTAGGACTAGCGGCGGATACGCAGTATTTT. Protein: CATSRDLGLAADTQYF.